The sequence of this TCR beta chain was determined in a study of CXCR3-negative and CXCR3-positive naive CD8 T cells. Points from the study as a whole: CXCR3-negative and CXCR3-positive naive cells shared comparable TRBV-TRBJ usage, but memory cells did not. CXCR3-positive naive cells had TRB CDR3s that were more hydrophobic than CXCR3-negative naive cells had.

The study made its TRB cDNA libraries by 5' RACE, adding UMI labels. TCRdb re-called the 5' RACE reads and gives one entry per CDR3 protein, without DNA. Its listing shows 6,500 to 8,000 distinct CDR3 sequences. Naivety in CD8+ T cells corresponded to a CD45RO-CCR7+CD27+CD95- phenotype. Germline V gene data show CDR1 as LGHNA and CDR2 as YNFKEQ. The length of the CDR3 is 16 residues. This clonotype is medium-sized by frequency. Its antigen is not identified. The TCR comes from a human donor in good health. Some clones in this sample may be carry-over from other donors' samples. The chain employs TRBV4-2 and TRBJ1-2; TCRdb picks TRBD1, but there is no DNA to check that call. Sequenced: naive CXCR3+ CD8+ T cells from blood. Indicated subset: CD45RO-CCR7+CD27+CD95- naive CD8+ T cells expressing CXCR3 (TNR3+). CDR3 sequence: CASSQFVAGGRDGYTF.